Each of the 8 T cell receptor beta chains below was sequenced from the same sample in a study of human T cells and chemical hapten exposure. TCRdb used MiXCR to reprocess the RACE reads, holding one entry per CDR3 protein. The data hold 350,000 to 400,000 distinct CDR3 sequences, with approximately 5% observed a single time. Indicated time point: pre-sensitization, week 0. Treatment here: therapeutic diphenylcyclopropenone sensitization with weekly scalp DPC. Material: whole blood, obtained in connection with sensitization to the hapten diphenylcyclopropenone (DPC). The receptors here all came from a woman aged 45-59 years with alopecia areata. Some clones in this sample may be carry-over from other donors' samples.

The chain recombines TRBV4-2 with TRBJ2-7; 9 nucleotides match TRBD2. Germline CDR1 is LGHNA and CDR2 is YNFKEQ. V shed 10 bases, J shed 6 bases, and the junction held 22 bases outside the gene matches. CDR3 length: 17 amino acids. The CDR3 DNA reads as TGTGCCACAAGCCAAGTAGGTAGTAGCGGGAGTAAGTCCGAGCAGTACTTC. Amino acid sequence: CATSQVGSSGSKSEQYF.

The chain links TRBV18 to TRBJ2-1; TRBD1 agrees at 10 bases. The CDR3 runs to 14 residues. The germline gives CDR1 KGHSH, CDR2 LQKENI. V lost 6 bases and J lost 5; bases outside the gene matches: 4. The CDR3 DNA reads TGTGCCAGCTCGCGACAGGGGGCCAACAATGAGCAGTTCTTC. Protein: CASSRQGANNEQFF.

This clonotype was counted only a few times. The CDR3 protein is CAWSVPRANTGELFF. The CDR3 DNA reads as TGTGCCTGGAGTGTACCCAGGGCGAACACCGGGGAGCTGTTTTTT. The chain combines TRBV30 with TRBJ2-2, with TRBD1 as a possible D gene (5 bases). V gave up 0 bases and J gave up 0 bases, with 8 bases separating them. The CDR3 runs 15 residues. The germline gives CDR1 GTSNPN, CDR2 SVGIG (reference sequence).

There are many counts of this clonotype. This chain connects TRBV7-2 to TRBJ1-4, with 7 bases aligning to TRBD1. After removal of 5 bases from V and 7 bases from J, the junction contained 10 bases not matched to a gene. From germline, CDR1 is SGHTA and CDR2 FQGNSA. The CDR3 runs 15 residues. This chain's CDR3 is CASSRDRVGSEKLFF. DNA of the CDR3: TGTGCCAGCAGCCGCGACAGGGTCGGGAGTGAAAAACTGTTTTTT.

This clonotype was counted many times. For the CDR3, the DNA is TGTGCCTGGAGTGTACTAGCGGGAGTTGGGGAGCAGTACTTC. It specifies CAWSVLAGVGEQYF. The V and J genes are TRBV30 and TRBJ2-7, with 11 bases fitting TRBD2. Looked up from germline, CDR1 is GTSNPN and CDR2 is SVGIG (reference sequence). V gave up 0 bases and J gave up 7 bases; unmatched junction bases: 5. The CDR3 is 14 amino acids.

About this clonotype itself: Compared with germline, one end of the junction differs, possibly owing to a read error. This chain links TRBV29-1 with TRBJ1-5; D unclear. This CDR3 spans 13 amino acids. Germline V gives CDR1 SQVTM, CDR2 ANQGSEA. This chain's CDR3 is CSVEIGTNQSQHF. CDR3 in DNA: TGCAGCGTTGAAATCGGAACGAATCAGTCCCAGCATTTT. Full variable domain (missing parts from reference TRBV29-1 and TRBJ1-5): SAVISQKPSRDICQRGTSLTIQCQVDSQVTMMFWYRQQPGQSLTLIATANQGSEATYESGFVIDKFPISRPNLTFSTLTVSNMSPEDSSIYLCSVEIGTNQSQHFGDGTRLSIL.

This clonotype was observed many times. This rearrangement joins TRBV9 to TRBJ2-3; 9 positions agree with TRBD2. There are 15 residues in the CDR3. Germline CDR1 SGDLS, CDR2 YYNGEE. V lost 2 bases and J lost 5; bases outside the gene matches: 6. In nucleotides, the CDR3 is TGTGCCAGCAGCGTTACTAGCGGGTCTGAAGATACGCAGTATTTT. Translation: CASSVTSGSEDTQYF. Full variable domain (rest looked up from reference TRBV9 and TRBJ2-3): DSGVTQTPKHLITATGQRVTLRCSPRSGDLSVYWYQQSLDQGLQFLIQYYNGEERAKGNILERFSAQQFPDLHSELNLSSLELGDSALYFCASSVTSGSEDTQYFGPGTRLTVL.

Ten or more counts support this clonotype. Its ends do not fully match the called genes, so a read error is possible. V and J are TRBV10-3 and TRBJ2-7; possible D gene TRBD2, 7 bases. The CDR3 sequence is 11 residues long. Germline V gene sequence: CDR1 ENHRY, CDR2 SYGVKD. The CDR3 sequence is CAISEGQRGLF. Here the CDR3 DNA reads TGTGCCATCAGTGAGGGACAGCGGGGACTTTTC.